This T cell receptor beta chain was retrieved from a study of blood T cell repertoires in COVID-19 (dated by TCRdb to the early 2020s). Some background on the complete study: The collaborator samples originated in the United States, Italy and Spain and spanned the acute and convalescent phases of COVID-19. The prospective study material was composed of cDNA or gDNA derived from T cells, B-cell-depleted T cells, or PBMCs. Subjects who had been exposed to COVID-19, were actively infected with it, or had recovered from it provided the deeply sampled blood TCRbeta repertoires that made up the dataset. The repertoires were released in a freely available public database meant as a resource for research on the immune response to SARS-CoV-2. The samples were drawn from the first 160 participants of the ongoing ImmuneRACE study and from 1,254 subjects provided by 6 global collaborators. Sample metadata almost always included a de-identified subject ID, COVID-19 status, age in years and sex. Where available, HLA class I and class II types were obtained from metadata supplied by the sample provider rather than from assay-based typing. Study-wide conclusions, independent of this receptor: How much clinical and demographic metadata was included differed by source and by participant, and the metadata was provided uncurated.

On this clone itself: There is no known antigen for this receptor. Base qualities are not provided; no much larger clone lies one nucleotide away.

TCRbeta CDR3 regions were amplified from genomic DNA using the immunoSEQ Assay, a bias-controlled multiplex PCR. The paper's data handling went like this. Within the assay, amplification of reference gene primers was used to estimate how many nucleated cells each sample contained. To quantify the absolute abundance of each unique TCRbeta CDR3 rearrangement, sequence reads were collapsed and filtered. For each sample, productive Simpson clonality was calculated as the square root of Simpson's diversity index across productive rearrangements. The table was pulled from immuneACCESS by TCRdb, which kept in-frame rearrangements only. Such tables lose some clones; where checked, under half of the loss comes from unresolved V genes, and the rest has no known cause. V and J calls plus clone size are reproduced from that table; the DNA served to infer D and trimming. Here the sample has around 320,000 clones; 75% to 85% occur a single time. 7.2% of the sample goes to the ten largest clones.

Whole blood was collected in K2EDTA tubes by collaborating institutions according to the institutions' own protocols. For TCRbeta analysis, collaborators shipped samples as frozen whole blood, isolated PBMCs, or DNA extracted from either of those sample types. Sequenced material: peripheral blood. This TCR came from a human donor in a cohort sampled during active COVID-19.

CDR3 region: CASSHRRDEQYF. The DNA reads TGTGCCAGCAGTCATCGGAGGGACGAGCAGTACTTC. The chain is assembled from TRBV6-5 and TRBJ2-7; TRBD2 is a possible D gene, resting on 6 matching bases. CDR1 MNHEY and CDR2 SVGAGI are derived from the germline V gene. V sheds 5 bases and J sheds 5 bases, leaving 10 bases between their ends. The CDR3 measures 12 amino acids from cysteine to phenylalanine. Just CDR3 DNA is preserved here, 36 bases in frame from base 1.